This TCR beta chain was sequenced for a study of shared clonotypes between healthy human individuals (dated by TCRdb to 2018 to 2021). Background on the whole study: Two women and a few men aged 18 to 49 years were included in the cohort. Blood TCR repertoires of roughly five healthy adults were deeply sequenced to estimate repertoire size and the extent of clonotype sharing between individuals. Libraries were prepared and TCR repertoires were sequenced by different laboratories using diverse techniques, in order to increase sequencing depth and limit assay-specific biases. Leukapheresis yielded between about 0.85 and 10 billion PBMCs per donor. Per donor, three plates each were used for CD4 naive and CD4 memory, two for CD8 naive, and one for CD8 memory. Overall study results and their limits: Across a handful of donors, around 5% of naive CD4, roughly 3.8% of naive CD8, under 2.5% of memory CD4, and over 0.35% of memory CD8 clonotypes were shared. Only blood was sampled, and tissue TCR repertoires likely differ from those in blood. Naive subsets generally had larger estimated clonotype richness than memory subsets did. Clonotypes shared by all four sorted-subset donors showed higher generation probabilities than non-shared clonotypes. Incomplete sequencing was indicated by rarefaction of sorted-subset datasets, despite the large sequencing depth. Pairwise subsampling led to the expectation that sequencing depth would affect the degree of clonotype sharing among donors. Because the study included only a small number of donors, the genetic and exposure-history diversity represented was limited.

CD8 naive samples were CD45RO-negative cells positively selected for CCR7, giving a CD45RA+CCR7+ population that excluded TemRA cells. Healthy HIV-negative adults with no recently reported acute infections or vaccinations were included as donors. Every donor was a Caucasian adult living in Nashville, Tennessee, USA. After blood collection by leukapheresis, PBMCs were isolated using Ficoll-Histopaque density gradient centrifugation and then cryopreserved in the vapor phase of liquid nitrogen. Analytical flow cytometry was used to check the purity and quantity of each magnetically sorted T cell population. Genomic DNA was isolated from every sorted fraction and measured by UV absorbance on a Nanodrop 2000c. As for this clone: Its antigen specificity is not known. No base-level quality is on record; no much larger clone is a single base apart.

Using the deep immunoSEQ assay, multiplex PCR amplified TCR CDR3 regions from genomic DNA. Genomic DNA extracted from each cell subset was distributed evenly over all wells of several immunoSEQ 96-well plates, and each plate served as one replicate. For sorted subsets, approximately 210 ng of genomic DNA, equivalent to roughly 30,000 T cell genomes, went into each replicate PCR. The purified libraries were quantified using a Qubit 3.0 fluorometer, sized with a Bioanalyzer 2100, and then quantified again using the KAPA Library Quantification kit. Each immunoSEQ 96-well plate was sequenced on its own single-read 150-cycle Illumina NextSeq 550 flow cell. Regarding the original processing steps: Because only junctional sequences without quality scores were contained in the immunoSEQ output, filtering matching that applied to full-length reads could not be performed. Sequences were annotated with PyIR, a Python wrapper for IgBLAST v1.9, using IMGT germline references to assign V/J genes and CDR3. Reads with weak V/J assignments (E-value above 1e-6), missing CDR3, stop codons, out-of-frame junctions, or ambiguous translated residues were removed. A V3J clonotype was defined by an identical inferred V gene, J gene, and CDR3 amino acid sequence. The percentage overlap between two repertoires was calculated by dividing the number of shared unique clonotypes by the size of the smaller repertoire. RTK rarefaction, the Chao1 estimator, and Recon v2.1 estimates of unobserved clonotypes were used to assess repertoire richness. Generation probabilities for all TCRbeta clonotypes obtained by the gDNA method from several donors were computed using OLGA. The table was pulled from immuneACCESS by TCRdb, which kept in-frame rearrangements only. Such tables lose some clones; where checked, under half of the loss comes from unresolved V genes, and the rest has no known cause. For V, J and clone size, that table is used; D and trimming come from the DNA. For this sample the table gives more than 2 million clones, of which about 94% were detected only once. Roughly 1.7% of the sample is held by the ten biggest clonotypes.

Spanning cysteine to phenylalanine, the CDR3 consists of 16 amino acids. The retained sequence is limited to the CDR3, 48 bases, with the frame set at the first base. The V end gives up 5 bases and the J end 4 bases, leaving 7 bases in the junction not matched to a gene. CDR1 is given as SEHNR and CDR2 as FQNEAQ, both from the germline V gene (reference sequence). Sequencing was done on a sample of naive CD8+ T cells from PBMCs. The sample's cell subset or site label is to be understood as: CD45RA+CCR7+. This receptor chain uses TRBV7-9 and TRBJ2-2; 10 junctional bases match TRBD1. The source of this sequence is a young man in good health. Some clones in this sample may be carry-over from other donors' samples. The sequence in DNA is TGTGCCAGCAGCCCGAGGACAGGGGGTAGCACCGGGGAGCTGTTTTTT. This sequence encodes CASSPRTGGSTGELFF.